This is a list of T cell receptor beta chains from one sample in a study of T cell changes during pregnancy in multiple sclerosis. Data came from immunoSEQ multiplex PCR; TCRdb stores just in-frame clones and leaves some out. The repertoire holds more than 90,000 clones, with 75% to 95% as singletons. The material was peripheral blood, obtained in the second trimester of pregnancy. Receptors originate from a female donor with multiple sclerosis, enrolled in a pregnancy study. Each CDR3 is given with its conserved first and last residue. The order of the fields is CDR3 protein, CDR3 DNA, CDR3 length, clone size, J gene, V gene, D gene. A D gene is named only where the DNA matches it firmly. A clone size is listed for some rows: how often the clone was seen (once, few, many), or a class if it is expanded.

CDR3 protein: CASSLVTSGRNEQYF
CDR3 DNA: TGTGCCAGCAGCTTGGTCACTAGCGGGAGAAACGAGCAGTACTTC
CDR3 length: 15
clone size: -
J gene: TRBJ2-7
V gene: TRBV5-4
D gene: TRBD2

CDR3 protein: CASGTSGRVETQYF
CDR3 DNA: TGTGCCAGCGGGACTAGCGGGAGGGTTGAGACCCAGTACTTC
CDR3 length: 14
clone size: -
J gene: TRBJ2-5
V gene: TRBV28
D gene: TRBD2

CDR3 protein: CASSERGYNEQFF
CDR3 DNA: TGTGCCAGCAGCGAGCGGGGCTACAATGAGCAGTTCTTC
CDR3 length: 13
clone size: -
J gene: TRBJ2-1
V gene: TRBV9
D gene: TRBD2

CDR3 protein: CASSVGGGQGEFTETQYF
CDR3 DNA: TGTGCCAGCAGCGTAGGAGGAGGACAGGGAGAGTTTACAGAGACCCAGTACTTC
CDR3 length: 18
clone size: once
J gene: TRBJ2-5
V gene: TRBV9
D gene: TRBD1

CDR3 protein: CASSQVRFAGARGANVLTF
CDR3 DNA: TGCGCCAGCAGCCAAGTTCGATTTGCGGGCGCGCGGGGGGCCAACGTCCTGACTTTC
CDR3 length: 19
clone size: once
J gene: TRBJ2-6
V gene: TRBV4-3
D gene: -

CDR3 protein: CASSLDGGRRGYEQYF
CDR3 DNA: TGTGCCAGCAGCTTAGACGGGGGGCGCAGAGGCTACGAGCAGTACTTC
CDR3 length: 16
clone size: -
J gene: TRBJ2-7
V gene: TRBV7-9
D gene: -

CDR3 protein: CSVQGGVYNEQFF
CDR3 DNA: TGCAGCGTCCAGGGAGGGGTATACAATGAGCAGTTCTTC
CDR3 length: 13
clone size: -
J gene: TRBJ2-1
V gene: TRBV29-1
D gene: TRBD2

CDR3 protein: CASSSYRGREQFF
CDR3 DNA: TGTGCCAGCAGTTCCTACAGGGGTCGCGAGCAGTTCTTC
CDR3 length: 13
clone size: -
J gene: TRBJ2-1
V gene: TRBV6-5
D gene: TRBD1

CDR3 protein: CASSFWARERETQYF
CDR3 DNA: TGTGCCAGCAGTTTCTGGGCCCGGGAGCGGGAGACCCAGTACTTC
CDR3 length: 15
clone size: -
J gene: TRBJ2-5
V gene: TRBV28
D gene: -

CDR3 protein: CASSLGTGGRFGELFF
CDR3 DNA: TGTGCCAGCAGCTTAGGAACAGGGGGCCGTTTCGGGGAGCTGTTTTTT
CDR3 length: 16
clone size: once
J gene: TRBJ2-2
V gene: TRBV7-6
D gene: TRBD1

CDR3 protein: CASSPRGSSGSSYEQYF
CDR3 DNA: TGTGCCAGCTCACCACGTGGGAGTAGCGGGAGCTCCTACGAGCAGTACTTC
CDR3 length: 17
clone size: -
J gene: TRBJ2-7
V gene: TRBV18
D gene: TRBD2

CDR3 protein: CASSIKAGEGLYEQYF
CDR3 DNA: TGTGCCAGTAGTATTAAAGCGGGAGAGGGATTATACGAGCAGTACTTC
CDR3 length: 16
clone size: -
J gene: TRBJ2-7
V gene: TRBV19
D gene: TRBD2

CDR3 protein: CASSLRGSGIGEQYF
CDR3 DNA: TGTGCCAGCAGCTTACGCGGGAGCGGGATAGGCGAGCAGTACTTC
CDR3 length: 15
clone size: -
J gene: TRBJ2-7
V gene: TRBV7-6
D gene: TRBD2

CDR3 protein: CASSVGLAGGNYNEQFF
CDR3 DNA: TGTGCCAGCAGCGTTGGACTAGCGGGAGGGAACTACAATGAGCAGTTCTTC
CDR3 length: 17
clone size: -
J gene: TRBJ2-1
V gene: TRBV9
D gene: TRBD2

CDR3 protein: CASSILAANSYNEQFF
CDR3 DNA: TGTGCCAGCAGCATACTAGCGGCTAACTCCTACAATGAGCAGTTCTTC
CDR3 length: 16
clone size: -
J gene: TRBJ2-1
V gene: TRBV14
D gene: TRBD2

CDR3 protein: CASRVTGPDTEAFF
CDR3 DNA: TGCGCCAGCAGGGTGACAGGACCGGACACTGAAGCTTTCTTT
CDR3 length: 14
clone size: few
J gene: TRBJ1-1
V gene: TRBV10-2
D gene: -

CDR3 protein: CASSIGGTGKDEQYF
CDR3 DNA: TGTGCCAGTAGTATCGGAGGGACAGGGAAGGACGAGCAGTACTTC
CDR3 length: 15
clone size: -
J gene: TRBJ2-7
V gene: TRBV19
D gene: TRBD1

CDR3 protein: CATSRDDRKGTEAFF
CDR3 DNA: TGTGCCACCAGCAGAGACGACAGGAAGGGCACTGAAGCTTTCTTT
CDR3 length: 15
clone size: -
J gene: TRBJ1-1
V gene: TRBV15
D gene: -

CDR3 protein: CASSQAGQGLGEQYF
CDR3 DNA: TGCGCCAGCAGCCAAGCAGGACAGGGGTTGGGTGAGCAGTACTTC
CDR3 length: 15
clone size: -
J gene: TRBJ2-7
V gene: TRBV4-1
D gene: TRBD1

CDR3 protein: CASNVPGHEKLFF
CDR3 DNA: TGTGCCAGCAACGTACCGGGACACGAAAAACTGTTTTTT
CDR3 length: 13
clone size: -
J gene: TRBJ1-4
V gene: TRBV28
D gene: -

CDR3 protein: CASGQSVSHF
CDR3 DNA: TGTGCCAGCGGACAGTCGGTATCCCATTTT
CDR3 length: 10
clone size: -
J gene: TRBJ1-5
V gene: TRBV6-1
D gene: -

CDR3 protein: CASSTPGQGASSGANVLTF
CDR3 DNA: TGCGCCAGCAGCACGCCGGGACAGGGGGCTTCCTCTGGGGCCAACGTCCTGACTTTC
CDR3 length: 19
clone size: -
J gene: TRBJ2-6
V gene: TRBV5-1
D gene: TRBD1

CDR3 protein: CASSSGLDQRPSSYNEQFF
CDR3 DNA: TGCGCCAGCAGCTCCGGACTGGATCAACGTCCAAGCTCCTACAATGAGCAGTTCTTC
CDR3 length: 19
clone size: -
J gene: TRBJ2-1
V gene: TRBV5-1
D gene: -

CDR3 protein: CASSPGTSGRNWYQETQYF
CDR3 DNA: TGTGCCAGCAGCCCGGGGACTAGCGGGAGAAACTGGTACCAAGAGACCCAGTACTTC
CDR3 length: 19
clone size: -
J gene: TRBJ2-5
V gene: TRBV14
D gene: TRBD2

CDR3 protein: CASSFSSRGRPEAFF
CDR3 DNA: TGTGCCAGCAGTTTCTCGAGCAGGGGCAGACCTGAAGCTTTCTTT
CDR3 length: 15
clone size: -
J gene: TRBJ1-1
V gene: TRBV28
D gene: -

CDR3 protein: CAIRNRTGIEQFF
CDR3 DNA: TGTGCCATCAGAAATCGAACAGGGATTGAGCAGTTCTTC
CDR3 length: 13
clone size: -
J gene: TRBJ2-1
V gene: TRBV10-3
D gene: -

CDR3 protein: CASSPSPGREQYF
CDR3 DNA: TGTGCCAGCAGCCCCTCCCCGGGTAGGGAGCAGTACTTC
CDR3 length: 13
clone size: -
J gene: TRBJ2-7
V gene: TRBV5-8
D gene: -

CDR3 protein: CASSPRGAGVADTQYF
CDR3 DNA: TGTGCCAGCAGCCCCAGGGGAGCGGGAGTTGCAGATACGCAGTATTTT
CDR3 length: 16
clone size: -
J gene: TRBJ2-3
V gene: TRBV13
D gene: TRBD2

CDR3 protein: CAIQGVNTEAFF
CDR3 DNA: TGTGCCATCCAGGGGGTGAACACTGAAGCTTTCTTT
CDR3 length: 12
clone size: few
J gene: TRBJ1-1
V gene: TRBV28
D gene: TRBD1

CDR3 protein: CASSLNPGGTSGSKNIQYF
CDR3 DNA: TGTGCCAGCAGCCTCAACCCGGGAGGGACTAGCGGAAGTAAAAACATTCAGTACTTC
CDR3 length: 19
clone size: once
J gene: TRBJ2-4
V gene: TRBV16
D gene: TRBD2

CDR3 protein: CASSPRPTENTEAFF
CDR3 DNA: TGTGCCAGCTCACCCCGTCCGACAGAAAACACTGAAGCTTTCTTT
CDR3 length: 15
clone size: -
J gene: TRBJ1-1
V gene: TRBV18
D gene: -

CDR3 protein: CASSLALADRTDTQYF
CDR3 DNA: TGCGCCAGCAGCTTGGCGTTAGCGGACCGCACAGATACGCAGTATTTT
CDR3 length: 16
clone size: -
J gene: TRBJ2-3
V gene: TRBV5-1
D gene: -

CDR3 protein: CASSLAGASTDTQYF
CDR3 DNA: TGTGCCAGCAGCTTAGCGGGGGCTAGCACAGATACGCAGTATTTT
CDR3 length: 15
clone size: -
J gene: TRBJ2-3
V gene: TRBV7-2
D gene: -

CDR3 protein: CASSGAGQGGYGYTF
CDR3 DNA: TGTGCCAGCAGCGGAGCGGGACAGGGGGGGTATGGCTACACCTTC
CDR3 length: 15
clone size: -
J gene: TRBJ1-2
V gene: TRBV11-2
D gene: TRBD1

CDR3 protein: CASSSHQGAGNQPQHF
CDR3 DNA: TGTGCCAGCAGTAGCCATCAGGGGGCCGGCAATCAGCCCCAGCATTTT
CDR3 length: 16
clone size: -
J gene: TRBJ1-5
V gene: TRBV28
D gene: TRBD1

CDR3 protein: CASSSGFANQPQHF
CDR3 DNA: TGTGCCAGTTCCTCAGGGTTTGCAAATCAGCCCCAGCATTTT
CDR3 length: 14
clone size: -
J gene: TRBJ1-5
V gene: TRBV9
D gene: -

CDR3 protein: CASSYSQGAAKNIQYF
CDR3 DNA: TGTGCCAGCAGTTACTCACAGGGGGCAGCCAAAAACATTCAGTACTTC
CDR3 length: 16
clone size: few
J gene: TRBJ2-4
V gene: TRBV27
D gene: TRBD1

CDR3 protein: CATSTPGTSFEQFF
CDR3 DNA: TGTGCCACCAGCACCCCCGGGACTAGCTTTGAGCAGTTCTTC
CDR3 length: 14
clone size: -
J gene: TRBJ2-1
V gene: TRBV15
D gene: TRBD2

CDR3 protein: CASSLYQGFSYEQYF
CDR3 DNA: TGTGCCAGCAGCTTGTATCAGGGGTTCTCCTACGAGCAGTACTTC
CDR3 length: 15
clone size: once
J gene: TRBJ2-7
V gene: TRBV11-1
D gene: -

CDR3 protein: CASPTGADETQYF
CDR3 DNA: TGTGCCAGCCCCACAGGGGCGGACGAGACCCAGTACTTC
CDR3 length: 13
clone size: -
J gene: TRBJ2-5
V gene: TRBV28
D gene: TRBD1

CDR3 protein: CASKKGTNTGELFF
CDR3 DNA: TGTGCCAGCAAGAAGGGGACGAACACCGGGGAGCTGTTTTTT
CDR3 length: 14
clone size: -
J gene: TRBJ2-2
V gene: TRBV28
D gene: -

CDR3 protein: CASSLSLGQGTDTQYF
CDR3 DNA: TGTGCCAGCAGTTTATCCCTGGGACAGGGAACAGATACGCAGTATTTT
CDR3 length: 16
clone size: -
J gene: TRBJ2-3
V gene: TRBV28
D gene: TRBD1

CDR3 protein: CASSSSGATYEQYF
CDR3 DNA: TGTGCCAGCAGTTCTAGCGGCGCGACCTACGAGCAGTACTTC
CDR3 length: 14
clone size: once
J gene: TRBJ2-7
V gene: TRBV7-9
D gene: TRBD2

CDR3 protein: CASSPEGAPGNEQFF
CDR3 DNA: TGTGCCAGCTCACCAGAGGGGGCGCCGGGCAATGAGCAGTTCTTC
CDR3 length: 15
clone size: -
J gene: TRBJ2-1
V gene: TRBV18
D gene: TRBD1

CDR3 protein: CASSPQGTGELFF
CDR3 DNA: TGCGCCAGCAGCCCCCAGGGCACCGGGGAGCTGTTTTTT
CDR3 length: 13
clone size: -
J gene: TRBJ2-2
V gene: TRBV4-1
D gene: -

CDR3 protein: CASSFWPRGGRISHEQYF
CDR3 DNA: TGTGCCAGCAGTTTTTGGCCCCGGGGCGGGAGGATCTCTCACGAGCAGTACTTC
CDR3 length: 18
clone size: -
J gene: TRBJ2-7
V gene: TRBV28
D gene: TRBD2

CDR3 protein: CASSTLGISGANVLTF
CDR3 DNA: TGTGCCAGCAGTACTCTCGGGATCTCTGGGGCCAACGTCCTGACTTTC
CDR3 length: 16
clone size: once
J gene: TRBJ2-6
V gene: TRBV28
D gene: -

CDR3 protein: CASSYSQGARQETQYF
CDR3 DNA: TGTGCCAGCAGTTACTCACAGGGGGCGCGGCAAGAGACCCAGTACTTC
CDR3 length: 16
clone size: -
J gene: TRBJ2-5
V gene: TRBV6-5
D gene: TRBD1

CDR3 protein: CSPRTSAETQYF
CDR3 DNA: TGCAGCCCCCGGACTAGCGCAGAGACCCAGTACTTC
CDR3 length: 12
clone size: -
J gene: TRBJ2-5
V gene: TRBV29-1
D gene: TRBD2

CDR3 protein: CASSQELGRAGQPQHF
CDR3 DNA: TGCGCCAGCAGCCAAGAACTCGGCAGGGCCGGACAGCCCCAGCATTTT
CDR3 length: 16
clone size: -
J gene: TRBJ1-5
V gene: TRBV4-3
D gene: -

CDR3 protein: CASSIDRMTVYEQYF
CDR3 DNA: TGTGCCAGTAGTATAGATCGTATGACAGTCTACGAGCAGTACTTC
CDR3 length: 15
clone size: -
J gene: TRBJ2-7
V gene: TRBV19
D gene: -

CDR3 protein: CASSPPRGRKDQPQHF
CDR3 DNA: TGTGCCAGTAGTCCCCCCAGGGGTCGAAAGGATCAGCCCCAGCATTTT
CDR3 length: 16
clone size: -
J gene: TRBJ1-5
V gene: TRBV19
D gene: -

CDR3 protein: CASSIGGRTSYEQYF
CDR3 DNA: TGTGCCAGTAGCATCGGCGGGAGGACCTCCTACGAGCAGTACTTC
CDR3 length: 15
clone size: -
J gene: TRBJ2-7
V gene: TRBV19
D gene: TRBD2

CDR3 protein: CASSLEASGSSAGTDTQYF
CDR3 DNA: TGTGCCAGCAGCTTAGAGGCTAGCGGGAGCTCCGCCGGCACAGATACGCAGTATTTT
CDR3 length: 19
clone size: -
J gene: TRBJ2-3
V gene: TRBV7-3
D gene: TRBD2

CDR3 protein: CASSFAGQGFYEQYF
CDR3 DNA: TGTGCCAGTAGTTTCGCGGGACAGGGTTTCTACGAGCAGTACTTC
CDR3 length: 15
clone size: -
J gene: TRBJ2-7
V gene: TRBV19
D gene: TRBD1